This T cell receptor beta chain derives from a study of graft-versus-host responses after intestinal transplantation. Sequencing used immunoSEQ multiplex PCR; TCRdb keeps in-frame clones, though not all of them. The sample lists roughly 15,000 clones, 30% to 40% occurring once. This clone was counted only a few times. Irradiated, violet-dye-labeled stimulators (around 200,000) were plated alongside around 200,000 CFSE-labeled responders. Sequenced material: alloreactive CD8+ T cells from a mixed lymphocyte reaction culture, taken before intestinal transplant. Subset: CFSE-low proliferating T cells sorted from roughly six-day pre-transplant mixed lymphocyte reaction (GvH or HvG direction). This TCR came from a human patient who received an intestinal transplant.

DNA of the CDR3: TGTGCCAGCAGTTACTTTTCAGGGGGCGGCTACACCTTC. Translation: CASSYFSGGGYTF. The J gene is TRBJ1-2, the V gene TRBV6-5; 8 nucleotides line up with TRBD1. V shed 1 base and J 8 bases; nucleotides not matched to a gene: 3. The CDR3 totals 13 residues. CDR1 MNHEY and CDR2 SVGAGI come from the germline V gene.